Sequencing of this T cell receptor beta chain was carried out in a study of T cells in Graves' hyperthyroidism and ophthalmopathy. Overall study results and limits: The model made its ophthalmopathy prediction, and onset followed a median about 6 months later. Most thyroid clonotypes with frequency above 0.001 were detected in blood.

This CDR3 spans 20 amino acids. CDR1 and CDR2 from the germline V gene are KGHSY and FQNENV. Out of roughly 10 ml of fresh peripheral blood came the PBMCs. TCR beta CDR3 regions were amplified from RNA. HTBI primers were the set used in a first-round RT-PCR of the TCR CDR3. TCRdb processed the multiplex PCR reads anew with MiXCR; each CDR3 protein has one entry. The sample yields some 500,000 distinct CDR3 sequences, around 15% seen once. The table lists this clonotype with a few counts. What it binds is unknown. The germline gene is not matched at one end of the junction; a read error may be the cause.

The receptor was derived from a woman aged 18-29 years with Graves' hyperthyroidism. The rearrangement joins TRBV16 to TRBJ2-3; 15 bases are shared with TRBD2. The sequencing input was blood. CDR3 bases: TGTGCCAGCAGCCAATCTACGGGACTAGCGGGAGGAGCTAGCACAGATACGCAGTGTTTT. Amino acid sequence: CASSQSTGLAGGASTDTQCF. The full variable domain, its missing parts supplied by reference TRBV16 and TRBJ2-3, is GEEVAQTPKHLVRGEGQKAKLYCAPIKGHSYVFWYQQVLKNEFKFLISFQNENVFDETGMPKERFSAKCLPNSPCSLEIQATKLEDSAVYFCASSQSTGLAGGASTDTQCFGPGTRLTVL.